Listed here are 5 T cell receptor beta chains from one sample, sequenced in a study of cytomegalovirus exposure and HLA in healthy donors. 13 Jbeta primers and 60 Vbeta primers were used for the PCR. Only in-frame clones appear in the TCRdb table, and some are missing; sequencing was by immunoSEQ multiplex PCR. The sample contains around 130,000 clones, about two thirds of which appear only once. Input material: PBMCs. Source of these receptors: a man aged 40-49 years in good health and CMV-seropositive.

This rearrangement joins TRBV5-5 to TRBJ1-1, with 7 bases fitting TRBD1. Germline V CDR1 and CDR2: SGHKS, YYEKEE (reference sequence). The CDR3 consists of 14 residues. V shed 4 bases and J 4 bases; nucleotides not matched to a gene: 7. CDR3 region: CASSGTPGGTEAFF. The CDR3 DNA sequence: TGTGCCAGCAGCGGAACGCCAGGGGGCACTGAAGCTTTCTTT.

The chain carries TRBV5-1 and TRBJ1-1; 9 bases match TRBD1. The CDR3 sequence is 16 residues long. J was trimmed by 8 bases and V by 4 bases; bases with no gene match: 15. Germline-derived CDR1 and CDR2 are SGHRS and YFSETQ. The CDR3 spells CASSPKPGQGAFEAFF. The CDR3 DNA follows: TGCGCCAGCAGCCCAAAACCGGGACAGGGAGCCTTCGAAGCTTTCTTT.

CDR3 bases: TGTGCCAGCAGCCTGGACAGAAGGAACACTGAAGCTTTCTTT. Translation gives CASSLDRRNTEAFF. This chain links TRBV5-4 with TRBJ1-1; D might be TRBD1 (6 bases). Trimming removed 4 bases from V and 1 base from J, with 11 bases in between. The germline V gene encodes CDR1 SGHNT and CDR2 YYREEE (reference sequence). The CDR3 is 14 residues long. Full variable domain (missing parts from reference TRBV5-4 and TRBJ1-1): ETGVTQSPTHLIKTRGQQVTLRCSSQSGHNTVSWYQQALGQGPQFIFQYYREEENGRGNFPPRFSGLQFPNYSSELNVNALELDDSALYLCASSLDRRNTEAFFGQGTRLTVV.

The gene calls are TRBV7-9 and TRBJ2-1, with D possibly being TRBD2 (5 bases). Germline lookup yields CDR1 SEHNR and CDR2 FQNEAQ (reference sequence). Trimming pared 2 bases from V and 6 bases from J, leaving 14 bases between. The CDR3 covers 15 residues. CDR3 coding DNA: TGTGCCAGCAGCTTATCGGGCCCTGCGGGCAATGAGCAGTTCTTC. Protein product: CASSLSGPAGNEQFF.

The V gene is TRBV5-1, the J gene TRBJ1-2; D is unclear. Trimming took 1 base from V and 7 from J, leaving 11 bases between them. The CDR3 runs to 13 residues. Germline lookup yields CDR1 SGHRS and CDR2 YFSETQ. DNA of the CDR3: TGCGCCAGCAGCTTGAAACGGGAGGGTGGCTACACCTTC. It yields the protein CASSLKREGGYTF.